This T cell receptor (beta chain) derives from a study of T cells in localized non-small cell lung cancer. Broader study findings: The appearance of a median 57 of the top 100 tumor clones was seen in adjacent lung. Heterogeneity is still possible, as just one tumor region was sequenced.

TCRdb keeps only in-frame clones here, not all; method: immunoSEQ multiplex PCR. Among fewer than 35,000 clones listed, approximately 88% were seen once. Notes on this clone: Its target is unknown.

Trimming cost V 3 bases and J 5 bases, with 16 bases left between them. The CDR3 is 15 residues long. The V gene's germline CDR1 is MGHDK and CDR2 SYGVNS. Sequenced material: peripheral blood, taken before any cancer treatment. This receptor was obtained from a female donor of 60 years or more with stage I lung adenocarcinoma. The chain recombines TRBV25-1 with TRBJ1-1; D possibly corresponds to TRBD1 (6 bases). CDR3 amino acids: CASSDSGRGRTEAFF. For the CDR3, the DNA is TGTGCCAGCAGTGACTCCGGCAGGGGCCGGACTGAAGCTTTCTTT.